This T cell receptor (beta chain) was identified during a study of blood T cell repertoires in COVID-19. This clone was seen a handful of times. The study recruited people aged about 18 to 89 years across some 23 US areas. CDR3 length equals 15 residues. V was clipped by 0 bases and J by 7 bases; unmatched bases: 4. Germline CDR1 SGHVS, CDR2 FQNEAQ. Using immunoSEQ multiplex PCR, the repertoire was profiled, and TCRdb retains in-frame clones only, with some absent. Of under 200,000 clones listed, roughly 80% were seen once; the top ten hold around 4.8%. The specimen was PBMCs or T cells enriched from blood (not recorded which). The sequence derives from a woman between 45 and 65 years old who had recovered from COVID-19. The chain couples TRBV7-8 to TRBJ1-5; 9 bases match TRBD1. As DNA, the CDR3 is TGTGCCAGCAGCTTAGCGGGACAGGGTCGACAGCCCCAGCATTTT. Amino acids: CASSLAGQGRQPQHF.